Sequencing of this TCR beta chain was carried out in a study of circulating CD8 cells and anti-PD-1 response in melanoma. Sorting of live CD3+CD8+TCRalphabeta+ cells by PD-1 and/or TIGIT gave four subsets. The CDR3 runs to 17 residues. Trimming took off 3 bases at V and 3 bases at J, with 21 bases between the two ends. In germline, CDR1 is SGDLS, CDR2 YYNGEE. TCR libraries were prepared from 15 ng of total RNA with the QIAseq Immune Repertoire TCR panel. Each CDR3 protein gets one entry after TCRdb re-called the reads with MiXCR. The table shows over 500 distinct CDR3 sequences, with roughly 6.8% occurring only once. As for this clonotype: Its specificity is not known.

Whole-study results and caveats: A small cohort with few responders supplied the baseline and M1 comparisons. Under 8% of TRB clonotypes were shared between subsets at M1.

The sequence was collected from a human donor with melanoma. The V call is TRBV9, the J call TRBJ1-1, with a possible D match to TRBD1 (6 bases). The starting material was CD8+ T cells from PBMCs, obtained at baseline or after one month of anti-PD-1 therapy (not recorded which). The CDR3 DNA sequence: TGTGCCAGCAGCGCCCGGACAGAGGCTGGGTGGGACACTGAAGCTTTCTTT. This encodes CASSARTEAGWDTEAFF.